These T cell receptor beta chains were read from a single sample in a study of T cell changes during pregnancy in multiple sclerosis. Data came from immunoSEQ multiplex PCR; TCRdb stores just in-frame clones and leaves some out. Of 20,000 to 25,000 clones listed, 75% to 90% are singletons. The sample in question was CD8+ T cells from peripheral blood mononuclear cells, obtained in the first trimester of pregnancy. The origin of the receptors is a female donor in good health, enrolled as a control in a pregnancy study. CDR3s include the opening cysteine and the closing phenylalanine or tryptophan. Each record gives: D gene, V gene, J gene, clone size, CDR3 DNA, CDR3 protein. A D gene is named only where the DNA matches it firmly. Size tells how often a clone was seen (once, few, many) or the class of an expanded clone, and some rows leave it out.

d_gene: -; v_gene: TRBV7-2; j_gene: TRBJ2-7; abundance: -; CDR3nt: TGTGCCAGCAGCTCGACAGGTAAAACCTACGAGCAGTACTTC; CDR3aa: CASSSTGKTYEQYF
d_gene: TRBD1; v_gene: TRBV7-2; j_gene: TRBJ1-2; abundance: once; CDR3nt: TGTGCCAGCAGCTCCCCGAGGGACAGGGCCTATGGCTACACCTTC; CDR3aa: CASSSPRDRAYGYTF
d_gene: -; v_gene: TRBV10-3; j_gene: TRBJ1-2; abundance: -; CDR3nt: TGTGCCATCTCAGACAGTTTCGGCTACACCTTC; CDR3aa: CAISDSFGYTF
d_gene: -; v_gene: TRBV6-5; j_gene: TRBJ2-2; abundance: -; CDR3nt: TGTGCCAGCAGTTACTCGAGAGGTGACACCGGGGAGCTGTTTTTT; CDR3aa: CASSYSRGDTGELFF
d_gene: TRBD2; v_gene: TRBV10-3; j_gene: TRBJ2-1; abundance: -; CDR3nt: TGTGCCATGGGGAGGGAGGGCCAGTTCTTC; CDR3aa: CAMGREGQFF
d_gene: TRBD1; v_gene: TRBV7-8; j_gene: TRBJ1-2; abundance: few; CDR3nt: TGTGCCAGCAGCGAGGGACAGGGAGGCTATGGCTACACCTTC; CDR3aa: CASSEGQGGYGYTF
d_gene: TRBD1; v_gene: TRBV7-3; j_gene: TRBJ1-2; abundance: -; CDR3nt: TGTGCCAGCAGCTTGACAGGGGTCGATGGCTACACCTTC; CDR3aa: CASSLTGVDGYTF
d_gene: -; v_gene: TRBV4-3; j_gene: TRBJ1-1; abundance: once; CDR3nt: TGCGCCAGCAGCCAAGATTGGAGGGTCAGGGACGAAGCTTTCTTT; CDR3aa: CASSQDWRVRDEAFF
d_gene: TRBD2; v_gene: TRBV7-9; j_gene: TRBJ2-1; abundance: -; CDR3nt: TGTGCCAGCAGTCGCACTAGCGCCAATGAGCAGTTCTTC; CDR3aa: CASSRTSANEQFF
d_gene: -; v_gene: TRBV5-4; j_gene: TRBJ1-1; abundance: -; CDR3nt: TGTGCCAGCAGCCCTACCACTGGAGACACTGAAGCTTTCTTT; CDR3aa: CASSPTTGDTEAFF
d_gene: -; v_gene: TRBV27; j_gene: TRBJ2-7; abundance: -; CDR3nt: TGTGCCAGCAGTTCGACAGGTCGCCTATACGAGCAGTACTTC; CDR3aa: CASSSTGRLYEQYF
d_gene: -; v_gene: TRBV7-3; j_gene: TRBJ2-1; abundance: -; CDR3nt: TGTGCCAGCCCGGAGGGGCAAGGGGCATACAATGAGCAGTTCTTC; CDR3aa: CASPEGQGAYNEQFF
d_gene: TRBD1; v_gene: TRBV6-1; j_gene: TRBJ1-2; abundance: -; CDR3nt: TGTGCCAGCAGTTGGACAGGGAACTATGGCTACACCTTC; CDR3aa: CASSWTGNYGYTF
d_gene: TRBD2; v_gene: TRBV19; j_gene: TRBJ2-7; abundance: -; CDR3nt: TGTGCCAGTAGTCTAGCGGGGAGCTCCTACGAGCAGTACTTC; CDR3aa: CASSLAGSSYEQYF
d_gene: TRBD2; v_gene: TRBV4-2; j_gene: TRBJ2-3; abundance: -; CDR3nt: TGTGCCAGCAGCCAACAGCGGGGGGGCCGAGATACGCAGTATTTT; CDR3aa: CASSQQRGGRDTQYF
d_gene: -; v_gene: TRBV9; j_gene: TRBJ2-3; abundance: -; CDR3nt: TGTGCCAGCAGCGTCGACGGAGAACCAGATACGCAGTATTTT; CDR3aa: CASSVDGEPDTQYF
d_gene: -; v_gene: TRBV14; j_gene: TRBJ2-7; abundance: -; CDR3nt: TGTGCCAGCAACGATCGGACAGCCTCTTATGAAGAGCAGTACTTC; CDR3aa: CASNDRTASYEEQYF
d_gene: TRBD1; v_gene: TRBV4-2; j_gene: TRBJ1-4; abundance: -; CDR3nt: TGTGCCAGCAGCCATAAACAGGGGGCCACTAATGAAAAACTGTTTTTT; CDR3aa: CASSHKQGATNEKLFF